A single T cell receptor beta chain is shown here with its context. The target antigen is unknown. 13 Jbeta primers and 60 Vbeta primers were used for the PCR. Assay: immunoSEQ multiplex PCR; the TCRdb copy retains only in-frame clones and omits some. The data hold 200,000 or so clones, with 85% to 90% observed a single time. This specimen belongs to a study of cytomegalovirus exposure and HLA in healthy donors. Study-wide background: An early release of data contained about 85 million unique TCRs, which came from HLA-typed donors. Study-level findings and limits: Cytomegalovirus association was assigned to more than 150 TCR beta chains. Sequencing likely produced, as an artifact, a cluster of highly shared sequence variants. The authors excluded some V segments, including TRBV6-2 and TRBV6-3, as indistinguishable.

From germline, CDR1 is SGHTA and CDR2 FQGNSA. The CDR3 is 17 amino acids. With 0 bases clipped from V and 2 bases from J, the junction kept 1 base outside the gene matches. The receptor comes from a man aged 25 to 45 in good health and CMV-seronegative. Input material: PBMCs. The chain employs TRBV7-2 and TRBJ1-4; 12 bases align to TRBD1. The CDR3 nucleotides read TGTGCCAGCAGCTTAGCGGGACAGGGGGCGACTAATGAAAAACTGTTTTTT. The encoded protein is CASSLAGQGATNEKLFF.